The 13 T cell receptor beta chains below were found in one sample sequenced in a study of post-analysis software for immune sequencing data. Study conclusions and caveats: Patients showed TRBV5-6, TRBV5-1 and TRBV20-1 among five TRBV segments more frequent than in controls.

Unique molecular identifiers were present in the TCR beta cDNA libraries. One entry per CDR3 protein results from TCRdb running MiXCR on the PCR reads. This table holds around 400,000 distinct CDR3 sequences, about 40% found once. These receptors have no identified antigens. The sample consisted of blood. These TCRs come from a girl aged 2 to 10 with multiple sclerosis.

This chain joins TRBV18 and TRBJ2-7; 8 nucleotides agree with TRBD1. The CDR3 length is 15 residues. Germline lookup yields CDR1 KGHSH and CDR2 LQKENI. The V and J ends lost 5 bases and 2 bases, in that order; junction bases with no gene match: 8. CDR3 in amino acids: CASSFGQGGTYEQYF. CDR3 in DNA: TGTGCCAGCTCATTCGGACAGGGTGGGACCTACGAGCAGTACTTC. Full variable domain (rest looked up from reference TRBV18 and TRBJ2-7): NAGVMQNPRHLVRRRGQEARLRCSPMKGHSHVYWYRQLPEEGLKFMVYLQKENIIDESGMPKERFSAEFPKEGPSILRIQQVVRGDSAAYFCASSFGQGGTYEQYFGPGTRLTVT.

The J gene is TRBJ1-1, the V gene TRBV4-3; no firm D call. CDR3 length: 17 residues. Germline CDR1 is LGHNA and CDR2 is YSLEER. V was pared by 1 base and J by 0 bases, with 15 bases between. The CDR3 bases are TGCGCCAGCAGCCAAGTAAGAATAGGCAGCCTGAACACTGAAGCTTTCTTT. Translated: CASSQVRIGSLNTEAFF.

The chain is built from TRBV29-1 and TRBJ2-7; TRBD1 might be the D (5 bases). Germline V gene data show CDR1 as SQVTM and CDR2 as ANQGSEA. Between the trimmed V and J ends, which lost 4 bases and 0 bases, there was a span of 13 bases. The CDR3 totals 14 residues. The CDR3 sequence: CSVGKQVDSYEQYF. As DNA, the CDR3 is TGCAGCGTTGGAAAACAGGTTGACTCCTACGAGCAGTACTTC.

This clonotype has more than one count but fewer than ten. This sequence joins TRBV15 and TRBJ2-1, with 7 nucleotides matching TRBD1. From germline, CDR1 is LNHNV and CDR2 YYDKDF (reference sequence). The length of the CDR3 is 16 residues. The V segment lost 7 bases and the J segment 4 bases; nucleotides outside the gene matches: 13. The CDR3 reads CATTRDSRVGYNEQFF. The CDR3 nucleotides read TGTGCCACCACAAGGGACAGTCGAGTGGGGTACAATGAGCAGTTCTTC.

With regard to this clonotype: One junction end disagrees with the germline gene, perhaps due to a read error. The genes are TRBV10-3 and TRBJ1-2; TRBD1 matches 10 bases. The CDR3 consists of 15 residues. Germline CDR1 and CDR2: ENHRY and SYGVKD. CDR3 DNA sequence: TGTGCCATCAGTGACCGGGACAGGGGCCACTATGGCTGCACCTTC. This sequence encodes CAISDRDRGHYGCTF.

This chain uses TRBV7-2 with TRBJ2-5; 11 nucleotides align to TRBD1. Germline-derived CDR1 and CDR2 are SGHTA and FQGNSA. CDR3 length: 15 residues. The junction had 7 bases not matched to a gene; V was cut back by 5 bases and J by 5 bases. The CDR3, as DNA: TGTGCCAGCAGCCCAGGGACAGGGGGTACGGAGACCCAGTACTTC. This codes for CASSPGTGGTETQYF. Full variable domain (rest looked up from reference TRBV7-2 and TRBJ2-5): GAGVSQSPSNKVTEKGKDVELRCDPISGHTALYWYRQSLGQGLEFLIYFQGNSAPDKSGLPSDRFSAERTGGSVSTLTIQRTQQEDSAVYLCASSPGTGGTETQYFGPGTRLLVL.

Only a few counts were recorded for this clonotype. The V and J genes are TRBV25-1 and TRBJ2-3; D remains ambiguous. CDR1 is MGHDK, CDR2 SYGVNS, per germline. The V end was cut by 4 bases, the J end by 1 base, with 15 bases between. The CDR3 consists of 16 residues. The CDR3 bases are TGTGCCAGCAGTGCAACTCGGCGGACCCGCACAGATACGCAGTATTTT. It is translated as CASSATRRTRTDTQYF.

Concerning this clonotype: One end of the junction does not line up with germline, which may come from a read error. This chain connects TRBV7-9 to TRBJ2-5, with D maybe TRBD2 (5 bases). The CDR3 is 15 residues long. Germline CDR1 is SEHNR and CDR2 is FQNEAQ (reference sequence). The CDR3 reads CASSLSGFAQGTQYF. For the CDR3, the DNA is TGTGCCAGCAGCTTATCGGGGTTCGCCCAAGGGACCCAGTACTTC.

This clonotype occurred a few times. The rearrangement uses TRBV19 and TRBJ2-1; D is possibly TRBD2 (5 bases). Germline V gives CDR1 LNHDA, CDR2 SQIVND (reference sequence). CDR3 length: 14 amino acids. V lost 7 bases and J 5 bases, leaving 15 bases between the germline ends. CDR3 sequence reads: CASTQTTLNNEQFF. DNA of the CDR3: TGTGCCAGTACCCAGACTACACTCAACAATGAGCAGTTCTTC.

V gene TRBV7-8 combines with J gene TRBJ2-1; 8 bases align to TRBD2. Germline V gene sequence: CDR1 SGHVS, CDR2 FQNEAQ. This CDR3 contains 18 residues. V dropped 2 bases and J dropped 4; count of bases not matched to a gene: 13. In nucleotides, the CDR3 is TGTGCCAGCAGCTTACAAGGTTTCTCGGCGGGAGGTTACAATGAGCAGTTCTTC. Protein product: CASSLQGFSAGGYNEQFF.

V gene TRBV29-1 combines with J gene TRBJ1-4, with a possible D match to TRBD1 (5 bases). CDR1 is SQVTM and CDR2 is ANQGSEA in the germline V gene. There are 13 residues in the CDR3. V lost 7 bases to trimming and J lost 5 bases, with 14 bases between them. The DNA of the CDR3 is TGCAGCGCCGGGACCCCAGGAAATGAAAAACTGTTTTTT. Its translation is CSAGTPGNEKLFF. Together with reference TRBV29-1 and TRBJ1-4, the CDR3 gives the full variable domain: SAVISQKPSRDICQRGTSLTIQCQVDSQVTMMFWYRQQPGQSLTLIATANQGSEATYESGFVIDKFPISRPNLTFSTLTVSNMSPEDSSIYLCSAGTPGNEKLFFGSGTQLSVL.

The CDR3 DNA reads as TGCAGCGTTGAAGCAGGGAGCTCCTACGAGCAGTACTTC. The encoded protein is CSVEAGSSYEQYF. The chain links TRBV29-1 to TRBJ2-7; tentatively, D is TRBD1 or TRBD2 (5 bases each). The germline V gene encodes CDR1 SQVTM and CDR2 ANQGSEA. Trimming cost V 1 base and J 0 bases, with 7 bases left between them. The CDR3 has 13 amino acids.

CDR3 nucleotides: TGTGCCAGCAGCCACACAATCATTGAGAACTCCGGGGACTACGAGCAGTACTTC. Its protein is CASSHTIIENSGDYEQYF. The J gene is TRBJ2-7, the V gene TRBV7-9; D may be TRBD2 (5 bases). Germline CDR1 is SEHNR and CDR2 is FQNEAQ (reference sequence). The ends were cut back, 5 bases at V and 3 bases at J, with 26 bases in the middle. CDR3 length: 18 amino acids.